This entry concerns a single T cell receptor (beta chain). Its antigen is currently unknown. The germline gives CDR1 SGHTA, CDR2 FQGNSA. The V end was cut by 1 base, the J end by 4 bases, with 14 bases between. This CDR3 has 15 amino acids. The assay was immunoSEQ multiplex PCR, and TCRdb's table has in-frame clones only and misses some. The profile shows 75,000 to 90,000 clones, 90% to 97% of them singletons. These data come from a study of cytomegalovirus exposure and HLA in healthy donors. Overall study results and limits: Cytomegalovirus-associated status was assigned to approximately 160 TCR beta chains. TCR sequences were mostly rare, though some public TCRs occurred in many donors.

The V call is TRBV7-2, the J call TRBJ2-7, with D perhaps TRBD1 (5 bases). The sample taken for sequencing was PBMCs. This receptor was obtained from a man aged 18 to 35 in good health and CMV-seropositive. CDR3 DNA: TGTGCCAGCAGCTTAGAAGGGCAGGGCCCTTACGAGCAGTACTTC. The encoded protein is CASSLEGQGPYEQYF. The whole variable domain, remainder taken from reference TRBV7-2 and TRBJ2-7, is GAGVSQSPSNKVTEKGKDVELRCDPISGHTALYWYRQSLGQGLEFLIYFQGNSAPDKSGLPSDRFSAERTGGSVSTLTIQRTQQEDSAVYLCASSLEGQGPYEQYFGPGTRLTVT.